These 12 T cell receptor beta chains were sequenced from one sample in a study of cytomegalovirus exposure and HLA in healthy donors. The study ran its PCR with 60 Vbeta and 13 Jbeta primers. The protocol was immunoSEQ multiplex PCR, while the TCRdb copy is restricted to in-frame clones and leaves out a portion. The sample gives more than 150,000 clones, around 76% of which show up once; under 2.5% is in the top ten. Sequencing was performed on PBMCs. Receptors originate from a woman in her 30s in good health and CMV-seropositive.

In DNA, the CDR3 is TGTGCCAGTAGTACCGGGACAAAAGAGACCCAGTACTTC. Protein sequence: CASSTGTKETQYF. The rearrangement links TRBV19 to TRBJ2-5, with a possible D match to TRBD1 (6 bases). The CDR3 length is 13 residues. V was trimmed by 4 bases and J by 3 bases, leaving 9 bases between them. Germline loops: CDR1 LNHDA, CDR2 SQIVND (reference sequence).

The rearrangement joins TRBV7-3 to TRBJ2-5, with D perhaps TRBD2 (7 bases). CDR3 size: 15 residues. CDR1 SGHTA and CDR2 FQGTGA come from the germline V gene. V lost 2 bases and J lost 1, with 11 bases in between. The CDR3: CASSLFGGLQETQYF. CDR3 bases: TGTGCCAGCAGCTTATTCGGGGGGCTCCAAGAGACCCAGTACTTC.

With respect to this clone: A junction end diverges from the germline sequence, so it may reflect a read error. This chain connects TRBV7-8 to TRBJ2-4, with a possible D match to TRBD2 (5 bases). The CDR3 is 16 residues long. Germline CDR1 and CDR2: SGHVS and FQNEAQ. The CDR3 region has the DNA TGTGCCAGCAGCTTAATAGGAAACCTAGCCAAAAACAGTCAGTACTTC. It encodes CASSLIGNLAKNSQYF. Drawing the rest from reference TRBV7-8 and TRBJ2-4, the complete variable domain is GAGVSQSPRYKVAKRGQDVALRCDPISGHVSLFWYQQALGQGPEFLTYFQNEAQLDKSGLPSDRFFAERPEGSVSTLKIQRTQQEDSAVYLCASSLIGNLAKNSQYFGAGTRLSVL.

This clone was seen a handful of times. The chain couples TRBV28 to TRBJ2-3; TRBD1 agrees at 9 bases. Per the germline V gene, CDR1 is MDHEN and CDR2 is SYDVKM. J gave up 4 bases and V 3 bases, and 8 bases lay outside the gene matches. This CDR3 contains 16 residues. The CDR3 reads CASSLSGTGFADTQYF. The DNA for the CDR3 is TGTGCCAGCAGTTTGTCCGGGACAGGGTTTGCAGATACGCAGTATTTT.

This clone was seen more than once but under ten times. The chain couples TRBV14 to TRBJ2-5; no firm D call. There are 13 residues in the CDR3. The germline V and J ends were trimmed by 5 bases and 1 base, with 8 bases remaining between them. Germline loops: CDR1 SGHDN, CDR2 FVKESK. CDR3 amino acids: CASSWVAQETQYF. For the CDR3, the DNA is TGTGCCAGCAGCTGGGTAGCCCAAGAGACCCAGTACTTC.

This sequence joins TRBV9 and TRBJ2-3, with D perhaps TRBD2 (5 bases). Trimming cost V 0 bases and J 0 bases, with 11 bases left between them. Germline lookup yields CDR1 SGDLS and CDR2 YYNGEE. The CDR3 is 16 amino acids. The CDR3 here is CASSVGSGSSTDTQYF. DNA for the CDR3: TGTGCCAGCAGCGTAGGGTCGGGGTCTAGCACAGATACGCAGTATTTT.

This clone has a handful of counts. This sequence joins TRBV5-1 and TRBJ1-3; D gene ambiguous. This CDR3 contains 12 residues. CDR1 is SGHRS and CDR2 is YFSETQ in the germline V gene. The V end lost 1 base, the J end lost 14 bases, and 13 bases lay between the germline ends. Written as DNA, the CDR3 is TGCGCCAGCAGCTTGCCGGGAGCTAGCGTATATTTT. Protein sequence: CASSLPGASVYF.

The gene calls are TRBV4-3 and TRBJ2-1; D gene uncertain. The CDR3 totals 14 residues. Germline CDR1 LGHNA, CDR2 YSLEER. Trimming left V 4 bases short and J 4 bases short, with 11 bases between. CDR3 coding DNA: TGCGCCAGCAGCCTGAGCGCCCAGTACAATGAGCAGTTCTTC. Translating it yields CASSLSAQYNEQFF.

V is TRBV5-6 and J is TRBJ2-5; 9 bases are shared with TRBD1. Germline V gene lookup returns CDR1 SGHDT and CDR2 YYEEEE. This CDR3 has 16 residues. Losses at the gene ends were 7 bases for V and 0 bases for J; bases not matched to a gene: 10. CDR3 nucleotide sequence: TGTGCCAGCGGACCCGACAGGGGGGGGTACCAAGAGACCCAGTACTTC. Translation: CASGPDRGGYQETQYF.

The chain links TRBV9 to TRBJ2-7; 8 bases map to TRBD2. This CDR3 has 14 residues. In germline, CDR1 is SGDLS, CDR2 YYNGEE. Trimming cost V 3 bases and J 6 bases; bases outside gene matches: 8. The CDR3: CASSEGLEFFEQYF. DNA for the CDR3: TGTGCCAGCAGCGAGGGACTAGAGTTTTTCGAGCAGTACTTC. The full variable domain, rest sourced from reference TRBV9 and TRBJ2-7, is DSGVTQTPKHLITATGQRVTLRCSPRSGDLSVYWYQQSLDQGLQFLIQYYNGEERAKGNILERFSAQQFPDLHSELNLSSLELGDSALYFCASSEGLEFFEQYFGPGTRLTVT.

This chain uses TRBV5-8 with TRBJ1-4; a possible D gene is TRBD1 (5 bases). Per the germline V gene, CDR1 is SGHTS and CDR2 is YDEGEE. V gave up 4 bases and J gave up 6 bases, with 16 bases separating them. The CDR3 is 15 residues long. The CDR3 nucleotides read TGTGCCAGCAGCCCCCCGGGAGTAGGGGATGAAAAACTGTTTTTT. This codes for CASSPPGVGDEKLFF.

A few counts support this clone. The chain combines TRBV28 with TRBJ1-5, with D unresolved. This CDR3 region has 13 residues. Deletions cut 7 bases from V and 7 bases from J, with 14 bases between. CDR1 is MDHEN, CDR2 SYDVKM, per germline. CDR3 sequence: CASTSSFSQPQHF. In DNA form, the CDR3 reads TGTGCCAGCACCTCCAGTTTCTCGCAGCCCCAGCATTTT.